This T cell receptor (beta chain) was captured in a study of blood T cell repertoires in COVID-19. Participants were aged roughly 18 to 100 years from roughly 26 US areas. Symptom resolution, clearance, or two negative PCRs marked donors in Cohort 3 as recovered. The length of the CDR3 is 15 residues. The germline CDR1 and CDR2 sequences are LGHDT and YNNKEL (reference sequence). The V gene lost 4 bases and the J gene lost 0 bases, with 9 bases spanning the gap. Sequenced by immunoSEQ multiplex PCR; TCRdb stores in-frame clones only, minus some. The table lists about 190,000 clones, approximately 88% of them singletons.

The rearrangement links TRBV3-1 (or the pseudogene TRBV3-2) to TRBJ2-2, with D possibly TRBD1 on 5 matching bases. The sequencing input was PBMCs or T cells enriched from blood (not recorded which). The sequence came from a woman between 25 and 40 years old who had recovered from COVID-19. The CDR3 reads CASSPQVPNTGELFF. As DNA, the CDR3 is TGTGCCAGCAGCCCACAGGTTCCGAACACCGGGGAGCTGTTTTTT.